A selection of T cell receptor beta chains follows, all from one sample in a study of T-cell reconstitution after alpha-beta-depleted transplantation in children. TCRdb independently ran MiXCR on the PCR reads; one entry per CDR3 protein. The sample includes 670,000 or so distinct CDR3 sequences, around 13% of them seen just once. The material was PBMCs, obtained before TCRalphabeta/CD19-depleted stem cell transplant. These TCRs come from a girl aged 2 to 10 with congenital amegakaryocytic thrombocytopenia, due to receive a stem cell transplant. The CDR3 runs from the conserved cysteine through the conserved F or W. D genes are given only for firm matches. Clone size is shown for a subset of rows, as once, few, many or a class of expanded clone.

TRBJ2-2 | TRBV5-1 | . | . | CASSAHNTGELFF | TGCGCCAGCAGCGCCCATAACACCGGGGAGCTGTTTTTT
TRBJ2-1 | TRBV12-3/TRBV12-4 | TRBD2 | many | CASSLGTSGRGDEQFF | TGTGCCAGCAGTCTCGGGACTAGCGGGAGAGGGGATGAGCAGTTCTTC
TRBJ2-7 | TRBV3-1 | TRBD2 | . | CASSQGGSRYEQYF | TGTGCCAGCAGCCAAGGCGGGAGTCGCTACGAGCAGTACTTC
TRBJ2-2 | TRBV7-9 | TRBD2 | . | CASSLVPSGVNTGELFF | TGTGCCAGCAGCTTAGTGCCTAGCGGGGTGAACACCGGGGAGCTGTTTTTT
TRBJ2-3 | TRBV5-1 | . | many | CASSLSVGGTDTQYF | TGCGCCAGCAGCTTGTCGGTAGGGGGCACAGATACGCAGTATTTT
TRBJ2-3 | TRBV20-1 | . | many | CSASHGERTDTQYF | TGCAGTGCTAGTCACGGGGAGAGGACAGATACGCAGTATTTT
TRBJ1-5 | TRBV11-2 | . | many | CASSQQGGSNQPQHF | TGTGCCAGCAGCCAACAGGGAGGGAGCAATCAGCCCCAGCATTTT
TRBJ2-1 | TRBV2 | . | few | CASSRLGDEQFF | TGTGCCAGCAGTCGGCTCGGCGATGAGCAGTTCTTC
TRBJ2-2 | TRBV11-2 | . | few | CASSSNPGVGAGELFF | TGTGCCAGCAGCTCAAACCCAGGGGTGGGGGCCGGGGAGCTGTTTTTT
TRBJ2-5 | TRBV3-1 | . | . | CASSQELEETQYF | TGTGCCAGCAGCCAAGAGCTAGAAGAGACCCAGTACTTC
TRBJ1-1 | TRBV7-6 | . | . | CASSLAGSANTEAFF | TGTGCCAGCAGCTTAGCAGGGTCGGCCAACACTGAAGCTTTCTTT
TRBJ2-1 | TRBV4-2 | . | many | CASSHLSEQFF | TGTGCCAGCAGCCATCTCAGTGAGCAGTTCTTC
TRBJ2-7 | TRBV10-1 | . | many | CASSEGRSSYEQYF | TGCGCCAGCAGTGAGGGAAGGAGCTCCTACGAGCAGTACTTC
TRBJ2-1 | TRBV7-3 | TRBD2 | many | CASSSWDWGGPYNEQFF | TGTGCCAGCAGCTCCTGGGATTGGGGAGGGCCGTACAATGAGCAGTTCTTC
TRBJ2-5 | TRBV20-1 | TRBD2 | few | CSAIVSGRETQYF | TGCAGTGCTATAGTTAGCGGGCGGGAGACCCAGTACTTC
TRBJ1-6 | TRBV12-3/TRBV12-4 | . | many | CASSLLRDILRGNSPLHF | TGTGCCAGCAGTTTATTGCGGGACATCTTGAGGGGTAATTCACCCCTCCACTTT
TRBJ1-6 | TRBV6-1 | . | few | CASSRPGRADSPLHF | TGTGCCAGCAGCCGCCCTGGACGGGCAGATTCACCCCTCCACTTT
TRBJ2-1 | TRBV20-1 | . | few | CSARDGGKLPPDYYNEQFF | TGCAGTGCTAGAGATGGGGGAAAGTTACCGCCGGACTACTACAATGAGCAGTTCTTC
TRBJ2-1 | TRBV20-1 | . | . | CSARVSFEGPIYNEQFF | TGCAGTGCTAGAGTTTCTTTTGAGGGGCCTATATACAATGAGCAGTTCTTC
TRBJ2-3 | TRBV20-1 | . | many | CSGREWSTDTQYF | TGCAGTGGTCGGGAGTGGAGCACAGATACGCAGTATTTT
TRBJ2-7 | TRBV5-1 | . | many | CASSLAARTATYEQYF | TGCGCCAGCAGCTTGGCTGCTCGTACGGCCACCTACGAGCAGTACTTC
TRBJ2-7 | TRBV12-3/TRBV12-4 | . | many | CASSLNRIYEQYF | TGTGCCAGCAGTTTAAACAGGATCTACGAGCAGTACTTC
TRBJ2-3 | TRBV3-1 | . | few | CASSHREGADTQYF | TGTGCCAGCAGCCACCGCGAGGGAGCAGATACGCAGTATTTT
TRBJ2-5 | TRBV7-6 | . | few | CASSLSVAGLLAEETQYF | TGTGCCAGCAGCTTGTCCGTAGCCGGGCTATTGGCAGAAGAGACCCAGTACTTC
TRBJ2-3 | TRBV27 | . | many | CASSLRPNAYTDTQYF | TGTGCCAGCAGTTTACGCCCCAATGCGTACACAGATACGCAGTATTTT
TRBJ2-3 | TRBV5-1 | . | many | CASSLDGVDTQYF | TGCGCCAGCAGCCTCGATGGGGTAGATACGCAGTATTTT
TRBJ2-7 | TRBV7-9 | . | . | CASSLGGPVGSYEQYF | TGTGCCAGCAGCTTAGGAGGGCCCGTGGGCTCCTACGAGCAGTACTTC
TRBJ2-1 | TRBV20-1 | . | few | CSARWMGAGERGEQFF | TGCAGTGCTAGATGGATGGGGGCAGGGGAACGAGGTGAGCAGTTCTTC
TRBJ2-1 | TRBV20-1 | . | many | CSIVRPYYNEQFF | TGCAGTATCGTAAGGCCATACTACAATGAGCAGTTCTTC